A selection of T cell receptor beta chains follows, all from one sample in a study of chemoradiotherapy in HPV16-positive cancers. The method was immunoSEQ multiplex PCR; TCRdb's version includes in-frame clones alone and lacks a portion of them. This table has about 20,000 clones, over 85% appearing once. The sequencing here drew on blood, taken from a patient who underwent chemoradiotherapy. The receptors originated from a human donor with HPV-associated anogenital cancer. Both conserved end residues are part of each CDR3. A D gene is named only where the DNA matches it firmly. Some rows have no size entry. The others give once, few or many, or a class for an expanded clone.

d_gene | j_gene | abundance | v_gene | CDR3aa | CDR3nt
TRBD1 | TRBJ1-5 | NA | TRBV14 | CASSQGDRVQPQHF | TGTGCCAGCAGCCAAGGGGACAGGGTCCAGCCCCAGCATTTT
TRBD1 | TRBJ1-1 | NA | TRBV11-2 | CASSYYGTGGTEAFF | TGTGCCAGCAGCTACTACGGGACAGGGGGCACTGAAGCTTTCTTT
NA | TRBJ2-7 | once | TRBV6-1 | CASSEQLSSYEQYF | TGTGCCAGCAGTGAACAGTTGAGCTCCTACGAGCAGTACTTC
NA | TRBJ2-7 | NA | TRBV7-6 | CASSLGPGSYEQYF | TGTGCCAGCAGCTTGGGACCGGGCTCCTACGAGCAGTACTTC
NA | TRBJ2-2 | NA | TRBV11-3 | CASSSRDAANTGELFF | TGTGCCAGCAGCTCCCGGGACGCAGCGAACACCGGGGAGCTGTTTTTT
NA | TRBJ1-5 | once | TRBV9 | CATSPGNSNQPQHF | TGTGCCACTTCCCCAGGGAATAGCAATCAGCCCCAGCATTTT
NA | TRBJ1-3 | NA | TRBV5-1 | CATSPGEPSGNTIYF | TGCGCCACCTCTCCAGGGGAACCCTCTGGAAACACCATATATTTT
TRBD2 | TRBJ2-2 | once | TRBV12-5 | CASGFLGREGLAGSNTGELFF | TGTGCTAGTGGTTTTCTTGGTCGAGAGGGACTAGCGGGTTCGAACACCGGGGAGCTGTTTTTT
NA | TRBJ2-7 | NA | TRBV5-4 | CASSPSSGIWPYEQYF | TGTGCCAGCAGCCCCTCTTCTGGGATTTGGCCCTACGAGCAGTACTTC
NA | TRBJ2-5 | NA | TRBV5-4 | CASSLAGISTQYF | TGTGCCAGCAGCTTGGCTGGGATTAGCACCCAGTACTTC